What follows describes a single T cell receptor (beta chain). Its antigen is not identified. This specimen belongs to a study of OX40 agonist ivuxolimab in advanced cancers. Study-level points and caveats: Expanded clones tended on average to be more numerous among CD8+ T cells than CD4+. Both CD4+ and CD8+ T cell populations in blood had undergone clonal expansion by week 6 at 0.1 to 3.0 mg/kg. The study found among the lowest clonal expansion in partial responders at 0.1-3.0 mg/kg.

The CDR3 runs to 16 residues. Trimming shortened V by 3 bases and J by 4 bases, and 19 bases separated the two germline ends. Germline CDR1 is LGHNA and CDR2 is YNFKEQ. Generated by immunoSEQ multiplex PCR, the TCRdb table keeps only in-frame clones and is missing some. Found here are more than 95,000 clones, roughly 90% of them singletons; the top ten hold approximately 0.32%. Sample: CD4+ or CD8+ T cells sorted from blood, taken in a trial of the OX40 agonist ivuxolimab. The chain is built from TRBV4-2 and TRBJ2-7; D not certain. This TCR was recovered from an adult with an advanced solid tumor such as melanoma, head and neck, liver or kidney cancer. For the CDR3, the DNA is TGTGCCAGCAGCCACTCGGTCTCCAGGATTTTTTACGAGCAGTACTTC. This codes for CASSHSVSRIFYEQYF.